Ten or more counts support the clone carrying this TCR beta chain. The antigen is undetermined. The sample belongs to a study of T cells in Graves' hyperthyroidism and ophthalmopathy. Overall study results and limits: Blood samples included most of the expanded thyroid clonotypes exceeding 0.001.

The germline V gene encodes CDR1 SGDLS and CDR2 YYNGEE. Unmatched junction bases numbered 8, after V lost 4 bases and J lost 2 bases. This CDR3 is 15 amino acids long. Hyperthyroidism patients were newly diagnosed, had disease duration under 2 months, and were aged 18 to 65 years. Every diagnosis used clinical symptoms, serum thyroxine and TRAb, thyroid ultrasound and orbital computed tomography. Amplified TCR beta CDR3 regions came from RNA transcripts. Using the HTBI primer set, a first-round RT-PCR was run on the TCR CDR3. TCRdb re-derived calls from the multiplex PCR reads in MiXCR, one entry per CDR3 protein. Here the sample spans hundreds of thousands of distinct CDR3 sequences, roughly 20% being singletons.

The genes are TRBV9 and TRBJ2-5; 7 nucleotides agree with TRBD2. The TCR originated in a woman in her forties or fifties with Graves' hyperthyroidism that later progressed to Graves' ophthalmopathy. The sequenced sample consisted of blood. CDR3 sequence: CASSPRDYRQETQYF. The DNA for the CDR3 is TGTGCCAGCAGCCCTCGGGACTACCGGCAAGAGACCCAGTACTTC.